This T cell receptor beta chain was sequenced during a study of metastatic and nonmetastatic thyroid tumors (dated by TCRdb to about 2020). Turning to the overall study: The researchers compared repertoires between peripheral blood samples and tumor or nodule tissue samples from patients with malignant or benign thyroid disease.

The protocol used for the library was PCR. TCRdb shows the sequencer as Illumina HiSeq 4000. High-throughput sequencing was used to profile the TCR beta-chain CDR3 region of each patient. On the study's bioinformatics: The researchers built a classifier to tell apart papillary thyroid cancer patients with distant metastasis, based on CDR3 differences among clinicopathological groups. Repertoire diversity was assessed with the Shannon index, and tumor-blood repertoire similarity with the Morisita-Horn index. TCRdb applied fastp at Q25 and MiXCR to the public reads, then kept only in-frame beta chains. The V and J calls follow TCRdb's processing rather than the paper's. The sample profile shows tens of thousands of clones; 9.5% to 15% of them were found once. 7% to 10% of the sample lies in the top ten. This clone was observed at least ten times. Its specific antigen is unknown. No per-base quality is available; no much larger clone lies one base away.

No patient had received any treatment before thyroid surgery. The study retrospectively analysed patient clinical samples collected from about 2012 to 2019 using T-cell receptor beta sequencing. Overall results and qualifications from the work: TCR beta diversity was reported as significantly higher in malignant tumors than in benign nodules, in both blood and tumor samples.

Based on the germline V gene, the CDR1 and CDR2 sequences are SGHAT and FQNNGV. The V and J ends are trimmed by 1 base and 6 bases, leaving 9 bases between them. The CDR3 numbers 14 residues from cysteine through phenylalanine. CDR3 DNA is the only sequence kept; it has 42 bases, read in frame from the first base. The sequence joins TRBV11-2 to TRBJ1-4; the D gene is unclear. The specimen sequenced was tumor tissue. The sequence was collected from a female donor with papillary thyroid cancer or a benign thyroid nodule (not recorded which). Some clones in this sample may be carry-over from other donors' samples. The sequenced DNA is TGTGCCAGCAGCTTAGCCAGGAATGATGAAAAACTGTTTTTT. This sequence encodes CASSLARNDEKLFF.